This T cell receptor (beta chain) was sequenced for a study of CD4 T cells in relation to SARS-CoV-2 and coronaviruses. Naive and memory CD4+ T cell DNA was deep-sequenced without culture. The protocol was immunoSEQ multiplex PCR, while the TCRdb copy is restricted to in-frame clones and leaves out a portion. The sample consists of about 55,000 clones, roughly 85% of them appearing once. V lost 0 bases to trimming and J lost 6 bases, with 9 bases between them. Germline CDR1 SGHRS, CDR2 YFSETQ. The CDR3 is made up of 14 amino acids. CD4+ T cells from unexposed donors were obtained before the COVID-19 pandemic (2011-2018).

The rearrangement links TRBV5-1 to TRBJ2-2; D tentatively fits TRBD1 or TRBD2 (5 bases each). This sequence originates from a human donor in good health. Sequenced: memory CD4+ T cells from PBMCs. CDR3 sequence reads: CASSLASGPGELFF. DNA of the CDR3: TGCGCCAGCAGCTTGGCCTCGGGGCCCGGGGAGCTGTTTTTT.